The clone carrying this T cell receptor beta chain was counted only a few times. Its specificity is not known. This sample stems from a study of blood T cells in healthy people across ages. As for the study in general: With template switching, about one barcoded beta molecule was captured per two T cells.

Staff drew around 10 milliliters of peripheral blood from each donor. General study points: Unsorted PBMCs ruled out conclusive naive versus antigen-experienced comparison.

The germline CDR1 and CDR2 sequences are SQVTM and ANQGSEA. CDR3 size: 13 residues. Trimming took off 4 bases at V and 9 bases at J, with 19 bases between the two ends. Primed by a sample-barcoded 5' primer and a J-beta primer mix, a second PCR proceeded for 7 to 11 cycles. A minimum of 2.5 million CDR3-containing paired-end reads was obtained for each sample. MiXCR was run by TCRdb on the 5' RACE reads, yielding one entry per CDR3 protein. The table shows 1.5 million to 2 million distinct CDR3 sequences, with about two fifths occurring only once. This chain connects TRBV29-1 to TRBJ2-7; perhaps TRBD1 as D (6 bases). Sequenced material: blood. The sequence was obtained from a human donor in good health. The CDR3 bases are TGCAGCGTTGGACAGGCCCTCTACGAGCGGCAGTACTTC. Translated, it gives CSVGQALYERQYF.